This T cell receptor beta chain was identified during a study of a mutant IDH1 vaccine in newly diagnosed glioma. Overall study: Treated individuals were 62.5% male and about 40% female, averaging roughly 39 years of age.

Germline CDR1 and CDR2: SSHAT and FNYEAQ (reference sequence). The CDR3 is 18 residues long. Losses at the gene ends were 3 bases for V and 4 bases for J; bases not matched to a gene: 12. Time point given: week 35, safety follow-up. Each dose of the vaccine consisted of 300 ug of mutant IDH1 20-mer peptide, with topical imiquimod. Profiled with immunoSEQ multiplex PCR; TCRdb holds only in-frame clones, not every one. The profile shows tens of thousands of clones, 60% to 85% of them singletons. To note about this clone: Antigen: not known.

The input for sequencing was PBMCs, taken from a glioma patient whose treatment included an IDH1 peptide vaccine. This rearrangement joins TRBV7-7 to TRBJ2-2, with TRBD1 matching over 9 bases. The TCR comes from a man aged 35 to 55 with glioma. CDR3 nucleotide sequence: TGTGCCAGCAGCTTGAGGTTCATAGGGACAGGGTCCACCGGGGAGCTGTTTTTT. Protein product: CASSLRFIGTGSTGELFF.